The 22 T cell receptor beta chains in this list originate from one sample, sequenced in a study of sequential checkpoint blockade in melanoma. Produced via immunoSEQ multiplex PCR; TCRdb's table is partial and in-frame only. The sample carries 15,000 to 20,000 clones, roughly four fifths recorded once. The treatment was: randomized to nivolumab then ipilimumab (arm A) or the reverse (arm B). Sample: CD8+ T cells sorted from blood (inferred from file names), taken from a patient given nivolumab and ipilimumab in sequence. These TCRs come from a human donor with melanoma.

This chain uses TRBV2 with TRBJ2-5; possible D gene TRBD2, 5 bases. The V and J ends lost 0 bases and 1 base respectively, with 12 bases between them. Germline assignment: CDR1 SNHLY and CDR2 FYNNEI. The CDR3 spans 16 residues. CDR3 loop: CASSEALPGSQETQYF. In DNA form, the CDR3 reads TGTGCCAGCAGTGAAGCGCTTCCGGGATCCCAAGAGACCCAGTACTTC.

The J gene is TRBJ1-5, the V gene TRBV2; D possibly corresponds to TRBD1 (6 bases). Germline assignment: CDR1 SNHLY and CDR2 FYNNEI. The CDR3 contains 15 residues. V lost 2 bases and J lost 3, with 11 bases in between. CDR3: CASSEWTEVNQPQHF. The DNA of the CDR3 is TGTGCCAGCAGTGAATGGACAGAGGTCAATCAGCCCCAGCATTTT. The variable domain in full, completed from reference TRBV2 and TRBJ1-5, reads EPEVTQTPSHQVTQMGQEVILRCVPISNHLYFYWYRQILGQKVEFLVSFYNNEISEKSEIFDDQFSVERPDGSNFTLKIRSTKLEDSAMYFCASSEWTEVNQPQHFGDGTRLSIL.

V gene TRBV19 combines with J gene TRBJ2-1, with a weak D call TRBD2 (7 bases). Trimming removed 4 bases from V and 8 bases from J, with 15 bases in between. CDR1 is LNHDA, CDR2 SQIVND, per germline (reference sequence). The CDR3 runs 14 residues. The CDR3 is CASSRGGLSHEQFF. CDR3 DNA: TGTGCCAGTAGTAGGGGGGGGCTATCTCATGAGCAGTTCTTC.

The chain uses TRBV15 and TRBJ2-3, with D possibly matching TRBD2 (6 bases). Trimming removed 5 bases from V and 4 bases from J, with 16 bases in between. This CDR3 has 15 amino acids. Germline CDR1 is LNHNV and CDR2 is YYDKDF (reference sequence). The CDR3 region is CATSPRVEGADTQYF. In DNA form, the CDR3 reads TGTGCCACCAGCCCTCGAGTGGAGGGAGCAGATACGCAGTATTTT.

This clone was counted only a few times. V and J are TRBV19 and TRBJ1-4; 8 positions match TRBD1. Per the germline V gene, CDR1 is LNHDA and CDR2 is SQIVND (reference sequence). With V trimmed by 4 bases and J by 10 bases, 8 bases remained unmatched. The CDR3 totals 14 residues. The CDR3 nucleotides read TGTGCCAGTAGTAAGCCGGACAGGGATAGAAAACTGTTTTTT. Amino acids: CASSKPDRDRKLFF.

The genes are TRBV6-6 and TRBJ2-4; D unclear. Trimming left V 7 bases short and J 8 bases short, with 9 bases between. The germline CDR1 and CDR2 sequences are MNHNY and SVGAGI (reference sequence). This CDR3 region has 11 residues. The CDR3 reads CASTSSDIQYF. For the CDR3, the DNA is TGTGCCAGCACCTCGTCCGACATTCAGTACTTC.

This sequence joins TRBV10-3 and TRBJ2-1, with 8 bases aligning to TRBD2. CDR1 and CDR2 from the germline V gene are ENHRY and SYGVKD. CDR3 length equals 14 residues. J was trimmed by 1 base and V by 10 bases; bases with no gene match: 6. CDR3 sequence: CATQLAESYNEQFF. The CDR3 DNA reads as TGTGCCACCCAACTAGCGGAGTCCTACAATGAGCAGTTCTTC.

This chain joins TRBV19 and TRBJ2-7; 12 bases line up with TRBD1. Trimming at V came to 8 bases and at J to 6 bases, leaving 2 bases not matched to a gene. CDR1 and CDR2 from the germline V gene are LNHDA and SQIVND (reference sequence). The CDR3 length is 12 residues. Here the CDR3 DNA reads TGTGCCAGTGGGGACAGGGGGCCCGAGCAGTACTTC. This translates into CASGDRGPEQYF.

The chain couples TRBV9 to TRBJ2-7, with 9 bases fitting TRBD2. This CDR3 comprises 15 residues. Germline CDR1 is SGDLS and CDR2 is YYNGEE. With V trimmed by 0 bases and J by 4 bases, 5 bases remained unmatched. The CDR3 DNA is TGTGCCAGCAGCGTAGACGGACTAGCGACGTACGAGCAGTACTTC. Amino acids: CASSVDGLATYEQYF. The full variable domain, in which reference TRBV9 and TRBJ2-7 provide the parts outside the CDR3, is DSGVTQTPKHLITATGQRVTLRCSPRSGDLSVYWYQQSLDQGLQFLIQYYNGEERAKGNILERFSAQQFPDLHSELNLSSLELGDSALYFCASSVDGLATYEQYFGPGTRLTVT.

This clone has only a few counts. This chain's CDR3 is CATSSGGHSGANVLTF. In DNA form, the CDR3 reads TGTGCCACCAGCTCGGGGGGACACTCTGGGGCCAACGTCCTGACTTTC. The J gene is TRBJ2-6, the V gene TRBV15; perhaps TRBD2 as D (7 bases). The germline CDR1 and CDR2 sequences are LNHNV and YYDKDF (reference sequence). CDR3 length: 16 residues. The V gene lost 5 bases and the J gene lost 0 bases, with 11 bases spanning the gap. Supplemented by reference TRBV15 and TRBJ2-6, the full variable domain reads DAMVIQNPRYQVTQFGKPVTLSCSQTLNHNVMYWYQQKSSQAPKLLFHYYDKDFNNEADTPDNFQSRRPNTSFCFLDIRSPGLGDTAMYLCATSSGGHSGANVLTFGAGSRLTVL.

This chain connects TRBV11-3 to TRBJ2-7, with a possible D match to TRBD2 (6 bases). V was cut by 5 bases and J by 5 bases, with 13 bases left in between. Germline CDR1 SGHNT, CDR2 YENEEA. The CDR3 has 13 residues. The CDR3 DNA reads as TGTGCCAGCAGCCCGGGGACTCTGGACGAGCAGTACTTC. It specifies CASSPGTLDEQYF.

In this sample, this clone is medium-sized. The CDR3 protein is CAWRGGAGTVGSPLHF. CDR3 nucleotide sequence: TGTGCCTGGAGGGGCGGCGCGGGGACAGTCGGGTCACCCCTCCACTTT. V usage is TRBV30 and J usage is TRBJ1-6; 7 bases fit TRBD1. V trimming: 3 bases; J trimming: 10 bases; junction bases outside the gene matches: 15. Germline V gene data show CDR1 as GTSNPN and CDR2 as SVGIG (reference sequence). The CDR3 sequence is 16 residues long.

V usage is TRBV6-5 and J usage is TRBJ1-2, with 8 bases fitting TRBD1. Per germline, CDR1 MNHEY and CDR2 SVGAGI. V lost 7 bases to trimming and J lost 4 bases; unmatched junction nucleotides: 14. There are 16 residues in the CDR3. This CDR3 is CASTYSVDRGGYGYTF. The DNA of the CDR3 is TGTGCCAGCACCTACTCGGTCGACAGGGGAGGCTATGGCTACACCTTC.

By share, this clone ranks as medium-sized. The chain carries TRBV5-8 and TRBJ1-3; D is ambiguous. With 4 bases removed from V and 0 bases from J, the gap between germline ends came to 14 bases. The CDR3 extends over 16 amino acids. Germline CDR1 and CDR2: SGHTS and YDEGEE. The CDR3 nucleotides are TGTGCCAGCAGCCCACCCCGGGGAAACTCTGGAAACACCATATATTTT. Amino acids: CASSPPRGNSGNTIYF.

This sequence joins TRBV9 and TRBJ2-7; possible D gene TRBD2, 6 bases. CDR1 is SGDLS and CDR2 is YYNGEE in the germline V gene. Trimming left V 0 bases short and J 0 bases short, with 10 bases between. This CDR3 spans 15 amino acids. The CDR3 protein is CASSVGGEFSYEQYF. The CDR3, as DNA: TGTGCCAGCAGCGTAGGGGGGGAGTTCTCCTACGAGCAGTACTTC.

This clone was picked up a small number of times. The chain couples TRBV12-2 to TRBJ2-5; the DNA was not used to check the table's D call, TRBD2. TRBV12-2 is a known pseudogene. The CDR3 has 15 amino acids. In DNA, the CDR3 is TGTGCCAGCAGCCCCCTTGCGGGATGGCGAAAGACCCAGTACTTC. Translation gives CASSPLAGWRKTQYF.

V is TRBV4-3 and J is TRBJ1-1; no firm D call. The CDR3 runs 17 residues. V shed 1 base and J shed 0 bases, with 15 bases lying between them. The V gene's germline CDR1 is LGHNA and CDR2 YSLEER. This CDR3 reads CASSQVSGGQMNTEAFF. CDR3 DNA sequence: TGCGCCAGCAGCCAAGTTAGCGGCGGGCAGATGAACACTGAAGCTTTCTTT.

The V call is TRBV4-3, the J call TRBJ2-3, with TRBD2 matching over 10 bases. The V gene's germline CDR1 is LGHNA and CDR2 YSLEER. J gave up 1 base and V 6 bases, and 4 bases lay outside the gene matches. The CDR3 loop spans 15 amino acids. The CDR3 loop reads CASSPTSGGTDTQYF. The DNA for the CDR3 is TGCGCCAGCAGTCCTACTAGCGGGGGCACAGATACGCAGTATTTT.

The rearrangement links TRBV12-5 to TRBJ1-2, with D hard to call. The CDR3 is 13 amino acids. The germline CDR1 and CDR2 sequences are LGHNT and FRNRAP. Trimming took 7 bases from V and 2 from J, leaving 11 bases between them. CDR3 loop: CASDRGDNYGYTF. The DNA of the CDR3 is TGTGCTAGTGACCGGGGTGACAACTATGGCTACACCTTC.

V is TRBV29-1 and J is TRBJ2-1; TRBD1 might be the D (6 bases). CDR1 and CDR2 from the germline V gene are SQVTM and ANQGSEA. The ends were cut back, 8 bases at V and 6 bases at J, with 26 bases in the middle. The CDR3 loop spans 16 amino acids. The chain's CDR3 is CSSSPGAGDQVNEQFF. For the CDR3, the DNA is TGCAGCAGTAGCCCCGGCGCAGGGGATCAAGTCAATGAGCAGTTCTTC.

The chain uses TRBV4-3 and TRBJ2-3, with a possible D match to TRBD2 (6 bases). This CDR3 has 15 amino acids. V gave up 4 bases and J gave up 2 bases, with 13 bases separating them. Germline V gene lookup returns CDR1 LGHNA and CDR2 YSLEER. The DNA of the CDR3 is TGCGCCAGCAGCCCGCGGGAAATGTCCACAGATACGCAGTATTTT. This gives the protein CASSPREMSTDTQYF.

V gene TRBV7-8 combines with J gene TRBJ2-7; 7 positions agree with TRBD1. Per germline, CDR1 SGHVS and CDR2 FQNEAQ. The trim removed 4 bases at V and 0 bases at J, leaving 6 bases unmatched. The CDR3 consists of 15 residues. The CDR3 here is CASSSGTDFSYEQYF. The CDR3 coding sequence is TGTGCCAGCAGCTCCGGGACAGATTTCTCCTACGAGCAGTACTTC.